This T cell receptor beta chain derives from a study of radiation and T cells in renal cell carcinoma. Regarding this clone: What it recognizes is unknown.

Data came from immunoSEQ multiplex PCR; TCRdb stores just in-frame clones and leaves some out. Among around 81,000 clones listed, around four fifths were seen once. Study-wide results and caveats: Pretreatment tumor biopsies were lacking, so baseline clonotypes are unknown. From baseline, blood top tumor clonotypes peaked at 2 weeks post-radiation.

The V end was cut by 3 bases, the J end by 5 bases, with 13 bases between. From germline, CDR1 is SGHDN and CDR2 FVKESK. This CDR3 has 14 amino acids. Time point noted: blood 4 weeks post-SBRT, at nephrectomy. Treatment reported: 15 Gy SBRT to primary tumor, nephrectomy 4 weeks later. The tumor was a clear cell renal cell carcinoma. The chain links TRBV14 to TRBJ2-5; D not resolved. The material was blood, obtained from a patient whose treatment included radiotherapy and nephrectomy. The TCR originated in a man in his forties or fifties with renal cell carcinoma. CDR3 region: CASSQLHYTETQYF. The CDR3 DNA is TGTGCCAGCAGCCAGCTCCACTATACCGAGACCCAGTACTTC. The variable domain in full, with the rest retrieved from reference TRBV14 and TRBJ2-5, is EAGVTQFPSHSVIEKGQTVTLRCDPISGHDNLYWYRRVMGKEIKFLLHFVKESKQDESGMPNNRFLAERTGGTYSTLKVQPAELEDSGVYFCASSQLHYTETQYFGPGTRLLVL.